This T cell receptor beta chain is from a study of glioma-infiltrating T cells (dated by TCRdb to about 2016). At the level of the whole study: Low-grade gliomas were WHO grade II oligodendrogliomas or astrocytomas, and glioblastomas were WHO grade IV tumors sampled at initial rather than recurrent diagnosis. Glioma patients received dexamethasone for six or fewer days before surgery. Blood libraries targeted about 4- to 10-fold sequencing coverage of some 1 million peripheral T cells. Glioma tissue, non-neoplastic brain tissue and matched peripheral blood mononuclear cells were used as sources from which TCR alpha- and beta-chain repertoires were sequenced. To gauge divergence between tissue and blood T-cell populations, every tissue-infiltrating repertoire was compared against the peripheral blood repertoire from the same patient. Three low-grade glioma patients, under ten primary glioblastoma patients and three non-glioma patients contributing non-neoplastic brain tissue were included in the paired cohort.

Beyond this particular receptor, the publication reports: Very few CDR3 sequences were found to be shared between tissue and blood, and this scarcity was attributed to high CDR3 diversity and limited sampling. VJ-independent divergence between tissue and blood was below expectation in non-neoplastic patients but above expectation in all gliomas, especially low-grade gliomas. Group comparisons were based on small numbers of patients: three non-neoplastic, three low-grade glioma and roughly 8 glioblastoma patients. Patients with low tissue-blood divergence were marked by a signature set of shared blood CDR3 motifs, and this signature set was depleted in highly divergent patients.

TCR alpha and beta CDR3 regions were amplified with the iRepertoire nested amplicon-rescue multiplex PCR (arm-PCR) platform from RNA. The input for one-step reverse transcription and amplification was about 85-450 ng of tissue mRNA or PBMC total RNA. Following bead purification, Illumina adapters were added by a secondary multiplex PCR, and libraries between 200 and 400 bp were gel-purified. Internal 6-nucleotide barcodes were carried by the libraries and were used for demultiplexing. Sequencing of the libraries was done on an Illumina MiSeq using 2x220 or 2x250 nucleotide paired-end reads. The paper's processing steps were these. FLASH 1.2.11 was used to merge paired reads, and BWA-MEM then aligned the reads to the GRCh37 human genome before TRA and TRB reads were extracted. For V and J assignment, an IMGT-derived reference of cassette sequences and CDR3 motifs that included pseudogenes was used. Three-frame translation of reads was performed, and productive CDR3s were defined as those with a C...FGXG motif and no stop codons. Unique combinations of V-J cassette pair and CDR3 amino acid sequence were defined as clonotypes. Reads were filtered by Hamming distance, thresholded by each sample's sequence error rate in mapped regions. The public sequencing data were trimmed at Q25 with fastp and processed into clonotypes with MiXCR by TCRdb, which kept only in-frame beta chains. Rows matching on CDR3 protein sequence are summarized as one entry with the most common DNA and genes. TCRdb, not the authors, supplied the V and J calls. The sample has about 410,000 distinct CDR3 sequences on record, roughly two fifths of them singletons. The ten largest clones add up to 12% of the sample.

Immediately after resection, surgical brain or tumor specimens were cryofrozen in liquid nitrogen, and peripheral blood cells were collected at the same time. As to this clonotype: Its cognate antigen has yet to be identified. This may be a read error, as it is one base from a much larger clone.

The germline V gene encodes CDR1 MDHEN and CDR2 SYDVKM. Germline trimming: 5 bases from V, 7 bases from J; junction bases outside gene matches: 17. Spanning cysteine to phenylalanine, the CDR3 consists of 16 amino acids. Only the CDR3 DNA stays, 48 bases, in frame from base 1. Material for sequencing was glioma tissue, nonneoplastic brain tissue, or PBMCs (not recorded which). The TCR sequence derives from a human donor with low-grade glioma or glioblastoma, undergoing nonglioma brain surgery, or in good health (not recorded which). The chain links TRBV28 with TRBJ2-7; 7 nucleotides in the junction match TRBD2. This receptor has the CDR3 CASSPTRTSDYNEQYF. Read as DNA, the sequence is TGTGCCAGCAGTCCCACCAGAACTAGCGACTACAATGAGCAGTACTTC.